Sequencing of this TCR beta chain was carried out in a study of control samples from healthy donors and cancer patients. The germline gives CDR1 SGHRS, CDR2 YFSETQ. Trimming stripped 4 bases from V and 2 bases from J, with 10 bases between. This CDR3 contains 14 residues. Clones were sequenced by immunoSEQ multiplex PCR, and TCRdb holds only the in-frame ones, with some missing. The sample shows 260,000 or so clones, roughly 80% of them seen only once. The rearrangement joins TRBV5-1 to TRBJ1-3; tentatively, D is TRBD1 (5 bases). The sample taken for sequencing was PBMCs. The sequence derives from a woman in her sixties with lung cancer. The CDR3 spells CASSMQGTGNTIYF. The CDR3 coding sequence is TGCGCCAGCAGCATGCAGGGCACTGGAAACACCATATATTTT.